The present T cell receptor (beta chain) was sequenced within a study of PD-L1 blockade in urothelial cancer. Across the study: Once treatment had started, blood was analyzed at 3 weeks (second dose) and again at 6 weeks. T cells were recovered from blood samples at a median of 141,255.

This CDR3 region has 16 residues. V was cut by 4 bases and J by 3 bases, with 19 bases left in between. Germline values: CDR1 SGHKS, CDR2 YYEKEE (reference sequence). Time point meaning: pretreatment peripheral blood. Each patient presented with locally advanced or metastatic urothelial carcinoma. The assay was immunoSEQ multiplex PCR, and TCRdb's table has in-frame clones only and misses some. The sample consists of tens of thousands of clones, roughly 84% of them appearing once. The chain combines TRBV5-5 with TRBJ1-1; D gene uncertain. This TCR was recovered from a man in his sixties with urothelial cancer. The specimen comprised PBMCs, sampled around atezolizumab (anti-PD-L1) treatment. CDR3 loop: CASSPGRVNWDTEAFF. The CDR3 DNA reads as TGTGCCAGCAGCCCGGGTCGAGTAAACTGGGACACTGAAGCTTTCTTT.